The present entry profiles one TCR beta chain with its context. The target antigen is unknown. Every immunoSEQ plate was one replicate of a subset's evenly spread DNA. The assay was immunoSEQ multiplex PCR, and TCRdb's table has in-frame clones only and misses some. This table holds more than 550,000 clones, about 92% found once. The CDR3 totals 16 residues. This specimen comes from a study of shared clonotypes between healthy human individuals. Study-level results: Naive subsets generally exceeded memory subsets in estimated richness. An anticipated effect of sequencing depth on clonotype sharing among donors was recognized.

Sample: memory CD8+ T cells from PBMCs. Subset defined: CD45RO+ cells pooled with CCR7-negative TemRA cells. This sequence originates from a man between 18 and 35 years old in good health. Some clones in this sample may be carry-over from other donors' samples. The rearrangement uses TRBV21-1 and TRBJ1-2; TRBD1, the table's D call, was not compared with the DNA. TRBV21-1 is given as a pseudogene. The CDR3 spells CASSTRDRVFCYGYTF. The CDR3 DNA reads TGTGCCAGCAGCACCCGGGACAGGGTTTTTTGCTATGGCTACACCTTC.